The 17 T cell receptor beta chains reported below all come from one sample, sequenced in a study of blood T cell repertoires in COVID-19. Clones were sequenced by immunoSEQ multiplex PCR, and TCRdb holds only the in-frame ones, with some missing. Altogether about 74,000 clones are present, roughly 81% being singletons, with the ten largest covering over 30%. Sequencing input: peripheral blood. The receptors were gathered from an older man with acute or convalescent COVID-19.

V usage is TRBV6-5 and J usage is TRBJ1-1; 7 bases are shared with TRBD1. The CDR3 has 15 residues. After removal of 5 bases from V and 1 base from J, the junction contained 7 bases not matched to a gene. The germline gives CDR1 MNHEY, CDR2 SVGAGI. The CDR3 protein is CASSTADRQNTEAFF. In DNA form, the CDR3 reads TGTGCCAGCAGTACGGCGGACAGGCAGAACACTGAAGCTTTCTTT.

This clone was seen only once. The chain combines TRBV4-1 with TRBJ2-2; a weak D match, TRBD2 (6 bases). CDR3 length equals 15 residues. Germline CDR1 reads MGHRA; CDR2 reads YSYEKL. Trimming removed 5 bases from V and 1 base from J, with 11 bases in between. The DNA for the CDR3 is TGCGCCAGCAGCTTCCGGGACTTGAACACCGGGGAGCTGTTTTTT. Translated, it gives CASSFRDLNTGELFF.

A single count supports this clone. This chain joins TRBV5-1 and TRBJ2-1; D uncertain. The CDR3 totals 13 residues. The V end was cut by 0 bases, the J end by 8 bases, with 9 bases between. Per germline, CDR1 SGHRS and CDR2 YFSETQ. The CDR3 DNA reads as TGCGCCAGCAGCTTGGTATCAGAAGATGAGCAGTTCTTC. The encoded protein is CASSLVSEDEQFF.

J is TRBJ2-6 and V is TRBV3-1 (or the pseudogene TRBV3-2); D not resolved. The CDR3 covers 17 residues. The V end was cut by 4 bases, the J end by 4 bases, with 17 bases between. Germline CDR1 LGHDT, CDR2 YNNKEL (reference sequence). CDR3 DNA sequence: TGTGCCAGCAGCCTACGGAGTGTGGGTTCCGGGGCCAACGTCCTGACTTTC. Its translation is CASSLRSVGSGANVLTF.

This chain connects TRBV6-1 to TRBJ1-2, with a possible D match to TRBD1 (5 bases). V lost 1 base and J lost 7, with 7 bases in between. This CDR3 region has 12 residues. Germline V gene sequence: CDR1 MNHNS, CDR2 SASEGT. DNA for the CDR3: TGTGCCAGCAGTGAAGGACAGTTTGGCTACACCTTC. It codes for CASSEGQFGYTF.

V gene TRBV11-2 combines with J gene TRBJ1-2; no clear D gene. The V gene lost 1 base and the J gene lost 1 base, with 10 bases spanning the gap. The germline CDR1 and CDR2 sequences are SGHAT and FQNNGV. The length of the CDR3 is 15 residues. Here the CDR3 reads CASSLAPGSNYGYTF. The DNA for the CDR3 is TGTGCCAGCAGCTTAGCTCCGGGAAGTAACTATGGCTACACCTTC.

The CDR3 DNA reads TGTGCCAGTAGTCTCCGGGTCCCGTCCGATGAGCAGTTCTTC. It codes for CASSLRVPSDEQFF. The gene calls are TRBV19 and TRBJ2-1; D uncertain. Trimming removed 5 bases at V and 8 bases at J, with 16 bases between. The CDR3 has 14 amino acids. In germline, CDR1 is LNHDA, CDR2 SQIVND (reference sequence).

The chain carries TRBV3-1 (or the pseudogene TRBV3-2) and TRBJ1-1; tentatively, D is TRBD1 (5 bases). CDR1 LGHDT and CDR2 YNNKEL come from the germline V gene (reference sequence). Trimming cost V 0 bases and J 4 bases, with 9 bases left between them. The CDR3 runs to 14 residues. In DNA form, the CDR3 reads TGTGCCAGCAGCCAAGACGTGGGGGGCACTGAAGCTTTCTTT. As protein: CASSQDVGGTEAFF.

The chain employs TRBV7-8 and TRBJ1-5; 7 bases line up with TRBD1. This CDR3 is built from 15 residues. CDR1 is SGHVS, CDR2 FQNEAQ, per germline. With V trimmed by 4 bases and J by 3 bases, 6 bases remained unmatched. The chain's CDR3 is CASSSLGTVNQPQHF. The CDR3 DNA is TGTGCCAGCAGCTCCCTCGGGACAGTCAATCAGCCCCAGCATTTT.

The V and J genes are TRBV29-1 and TRBJ2-3; D might be TRBD2 (6 bases). The CDR3 runs to 13 residues. The germline V gene has CDR1 SQVTM and CDR2 ANQGSEA. The germline V and J ends were trimmed by 4 bases and 5 bases, with 13 bases remaining between them. The DNA of the CDR3 is TGCAGCGTTGTGCGGGGAGGAAAAGATACGCAGTATTTT. It specifies CSVVRGGKDTQYF.

This clone has only one observation. The rearrangement links TRBV6-2 or TRBV6-3 to TRBJ2-5, with a weak D call TRBD1 (6 bases). The germline gives CDR1 MNHEY, CDR2 SVGEGT. CDR3 length equals 14 residues. V was clipped by 5 bases and J by 2 bases, with 12 bases between them. CDR3 nucleotide sequence: TGTGCCAGCAGTGTGACAGGCCTGCAAGAGACCCAGTACTTC. Its translation is CASSVTGLQETQYF.

The chain employs TRBV5-1 and TRBJ2-1; TRBD2 aligns across 12 bases. The CDR3 totals 17 residues. CDR1 is SGHRS and CDR2 is YFSETQ in the germline V gene. The junction had 8 bases not matched to a gene; V was cut back by 0 bases and J by 7 bases. The CDR3 DNA follows: TGCGCCAGCAGCTTGGTCCCGACTAGCGGGAGCTCGAATGAGCAGTTCTTC. Amino acid sequence: CASSLVPTSGSSNEQFF.

The rearrangement joins TRBV10-3 to TRBJ1-5; the match to TRBD1 covers 11 bases. Germline V lookup: CDR1 ENHRY, CDR2 SYGVKD. Losses at the gene ends were 2 bases for V and 7 bases for J; bases not matched to a gene: 7. The CDR3 has 16 residues. CDR3 DNA: TGTGCCATCAGTGAGGCAGGGACAGGGGGACAACAGCCCCAGCATTTT. Its protein is CAISEAGTGGQQPQHF.

The table lists this clone with a count of one. The chain has TRBV2 and TRBJ1-4, with 7 bases identical to TRBD1. CDR1 and CDR2 from the germline V gene are SNHLY and FYNNEI. V lost 8 bases and J lost 7; bases outside the gene matches: 10. The CDR3 is 14 amino acids. CDR3 sequence: CASRPGQKIEKLFF. Written as DNA, the CDR3 is TGTGCCAGCCGACCGGGACAGAAAATTGAAAAACTGTTTTTT.

The chain joins TRBV6-2 or TRBV6-3 to TRBJ1-1; D ambiguous. With 6 bases removed from V and 1 base from J, the gap between germline ends came to 9 bases. CDR1 is MNHEY and CDR2 is SVGEGT in the germline V gene. This CDR3 comprises 13 residues. The CDR3 DNA reads TGTGCCAGCAGCGAGCCAGGGAACACTGAAGCTTTCTTT. This sequence encodes CASSEPGNTEAFF.

This clone ranks as medium-sized. The chain joins TRBV29-1 to TRBJ1-5; possibly TRBD1 for D (6 bases). This CDR3 spans 14 amino acids. V shed 0 bases and J shed 1 base, with 7 bases lying between them. Germline V CDR1 and CDR2: SQVTM, ANQGSEA. The CDR3 reads CSVEDRGSNQPQHF. In nucleotides, the CDR3 is TGCAGCGTTGAAGACAGGGGAAGCAATCAGCCCCAGCATTTT.

The chain joins TRBV14 to TRBJ1-3, with D tentatively TRBD1 (6 bases). The V end was cut by 2 bases, the J end by 1 base, with 9 bases between. The CDR3 consists of 15 residues. Germline V CDR1 and CDR2: SGHDN, FVKESK. The CDR3 reads CASSQLGQSGNTIYF. The CDR3, as DNA: TGTGCCAGCAGCCAACTAGGACAGTCTGGAAACACCATATATTTT.